The 7 T cell receptor beta chains given below trace back to one sample, sequenced in a study of T cell responses to AZD1222 COVID-19 vaccine. Sequenced by immunoSEQ multiplex PCR; TCRdb stores in-frame clones only, minus some. Of some 120,000 clones detected, 80% to 90% appear once; the ten largest clones hold roughly a sixth. The sample in question was peripheral blood, obtained on day 0 of MenACWY control vaccination. These receptor sequences come from an adult in good health.

The chain combines TRBV4-1 with TRBJ2-1; TRBD2 matches 7 bases. The germline CDR1 and CDR2 sequences are MGHRA and YSYEKL. V lost 1 base and J lost 1; bases outside the gene matches: 4. This CDR3 has 16 residues. The CDR3 sequence is CASSQVGGRSYNEQFF. The CDR3, as DNA: TGCGCCAGCAGCCAAGTAGGCGGGAGATCCTACAATGAGCAGTTCTTC.

This clone was observed a single time. The chain couples TRBV5-1 to TRBJ2-5; D call uncertain. The V end was cut by 3 bases, the J end by 4 bases, with 4 bases between. The CDR3 spans 11 residues. From germline, CDR1 is SGHRS and CDR2 YFSETQ. Here the CDR3 reads CASSYGETQYF. In DNA, the CDR3 is TGCGCCAGCAGCTACGGAGAGACCCAGTACTTC.

CDR3 residues: CASSQTGTRGYTF. The CDR3 DNA reads TGTGCCAGCAGCCAGACAGGGACGCGAGGCTACACCTTC. The chain employs TRBV3-1 (or the pseudogene TRBV3-2) and TRBJ1-2; 7 bases match TRBD1. The CDR3 runs to 13 residues. The germline V gene has CDR1 LGHDT and CDR2 YNNKEL (reference sequence). Losses at the gene ends were 3 bases for V and 8 bases for J; bases not matched to a gene: 6.

The chain employs TRBV5-1 and TRBJ2-1; D is uncertain. This CDR3 region has 14 residues. Per the germline V gene, CDR1 is SGHRS and CDR2 is YFSETQ. V shed 0 bases and J shed 7 bases, with 11 bases lying between them. CDR3 sequence: CASSLESTLNEQFF. CDR3 nucleotide sequence: TGCGCCAGCAGCTTGGAGTCGACTCTAAATGAGCAGTTCTTC.

The chain employs TRBV6-5 and TRBJ1-5; D is unresolved. Between the trimmed V and J ends, which lost 8 bases and 3 bases, there was a span of 11 bases. The CDR3 runs 13 residues. CDR1 and CDR2 from the germline V gene are MNHEY and SVGAGI. The CDR3: CASGVQYNQPQHF. The CDR3 DNA reads as TGTGCCAGCGGAGTACAGTACAATCAGCCCCAGCATTTT.

The table lists this clone with a count of one. The rearrangement uses TRBV18 and TRBJ2-7, with D perhaps matching TRBD1 (5 bases). Trimming stripped 1 base from V and 5 bases from J, with 15 bases between. Germline V CDR1 and CDR2: KGHSH, LQKENI. This CDR3 contains 15 residues. The CDR3 region has the DNA TGTGCCAGCTCACCACAGCAGGGTAGGGCCAACGAGCAGTACTTC. It specifies CASSPQQGRANEQYF. The variable domain in full, completed from reference TRBV18 and TRBJ2-7, reads NAGVMQNPRHLVRRRGQEARLRCSPMKGHSHVYWYRQLPEEGLKFMVYLQKENIIDESGMPKERFSAEFPKEGPSILRIQQVVRGDSAAYFCASSPQQGRANEQYFGPGTRLTVT.

This chain joins TRBV19 and TRBJ1-2; 8 positions agree with TRBD1. The CDR3 is 15 amino acids. V gave up 1 base and J gave up 3 bases; unmatched junction bases: 4. CDR1 LNHDA and CDR2 SQIVND come from the germline V gene (reference sequence). The CDR3, as DNA: TGTGCCAGTAGTATAGCCAGGGGGCGCGACTATGGCTACACCTTC. This gives the protein CASSIARGRDYGYTF.